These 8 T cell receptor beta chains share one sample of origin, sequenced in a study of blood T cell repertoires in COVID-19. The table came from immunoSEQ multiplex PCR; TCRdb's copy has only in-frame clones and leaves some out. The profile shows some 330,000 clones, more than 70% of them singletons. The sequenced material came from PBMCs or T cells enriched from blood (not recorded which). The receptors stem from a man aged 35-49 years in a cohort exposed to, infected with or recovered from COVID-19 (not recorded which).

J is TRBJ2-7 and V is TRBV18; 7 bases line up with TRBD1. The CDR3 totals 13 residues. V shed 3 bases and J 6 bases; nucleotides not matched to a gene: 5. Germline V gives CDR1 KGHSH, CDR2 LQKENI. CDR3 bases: TGTGCCAGCTCACCTCGGGACAGCAGCGAGCAGTACTTC. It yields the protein CASSPRDSSEQYF.

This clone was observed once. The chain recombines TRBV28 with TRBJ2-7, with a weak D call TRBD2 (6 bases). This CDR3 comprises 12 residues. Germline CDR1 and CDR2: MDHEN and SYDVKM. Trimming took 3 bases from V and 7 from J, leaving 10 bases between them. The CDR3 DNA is TGTGCCAGCAGTTTTCAGGCGGGGGAGCAGTACTTC. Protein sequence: CASSFQAGEQYF.

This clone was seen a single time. CDR3 nucleotide sequence: TGCAGTGCTAGTGGGGTAGCGGGAGTGAATGAGCAGTTCTTC. This sequence encodes CSASGVAGVNEQFF. This chain connects TRBV20-1 to TRBJ2-1; 9 nucleotides line up with TRBD2. The germline V gene has CDR1 DFQATT and CDR2 SNEGSKA (reference sequence). J lost 7 bases, V lost 3 bases, and 7 bases had no gene match. The CDR3 runs to 14 residues.

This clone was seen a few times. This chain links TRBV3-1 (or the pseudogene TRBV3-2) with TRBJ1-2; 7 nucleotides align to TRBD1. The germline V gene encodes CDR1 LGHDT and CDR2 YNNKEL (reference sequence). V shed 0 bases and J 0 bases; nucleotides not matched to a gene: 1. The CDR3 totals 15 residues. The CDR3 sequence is CASSQEGQTNYGYTF. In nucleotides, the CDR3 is TGTGCCAGCAGCCAAGAGGGACAGACTAACTATGGCTACACCTTC.

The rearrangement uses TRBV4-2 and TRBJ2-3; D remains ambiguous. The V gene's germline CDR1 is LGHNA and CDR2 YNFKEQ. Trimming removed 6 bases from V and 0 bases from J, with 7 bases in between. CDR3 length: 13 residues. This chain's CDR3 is CASRALSTDTQYF. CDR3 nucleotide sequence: TGTGCCAGCAGGGCACTAAGCACAGATACGCAGTATTTT.

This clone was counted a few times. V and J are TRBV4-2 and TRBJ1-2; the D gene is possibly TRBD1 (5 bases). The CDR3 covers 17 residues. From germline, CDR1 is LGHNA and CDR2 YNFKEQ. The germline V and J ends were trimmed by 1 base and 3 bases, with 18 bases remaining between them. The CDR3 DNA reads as TGTGCCAGCAGCCAAGTGGAAATGATCAGGGATTACTATGGCTACACCTTC. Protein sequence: CASSQVEMIRDYYGYTF.

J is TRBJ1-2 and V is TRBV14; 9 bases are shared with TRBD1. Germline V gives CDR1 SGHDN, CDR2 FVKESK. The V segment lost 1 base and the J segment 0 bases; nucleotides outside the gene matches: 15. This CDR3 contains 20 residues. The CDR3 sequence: CASSQARTGVGVGANYGYTF. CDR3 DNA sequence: TGTGCCAGCAGCCAAGCCCGGACAGGGGTTGGAGTGGGAGCTAACTATGGCTACACCTTC.

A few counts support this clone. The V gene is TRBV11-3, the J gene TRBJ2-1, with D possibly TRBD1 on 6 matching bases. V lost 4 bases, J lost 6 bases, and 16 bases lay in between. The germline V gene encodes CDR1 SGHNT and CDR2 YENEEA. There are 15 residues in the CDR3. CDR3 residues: CASSYSGEGGNEQFF. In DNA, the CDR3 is TGTGCCAGCAGCTATTCAGGTGAAGGGGGCAATGAGCAGTTCTTC.